Described below is a single T cell receptor (beta chain) sequence and its context. In the same sample, other DNA sequences code for this CDR3. This sample is part of a study of control samples from healthy donors and cancer patients. TCRdb's copy holds only in-frame clones and misses some; the assay was immunoSEQ multiplex PCR. The sample carries some 120,000 clones, more than 80% recorded once. The sequence derives from a woman between 50 and 59 years old with colorectal cancer. The sample taken for sequencing was PBMCs.

As DNA, the CDR3 is TGTGCCAGCAGCCCCTCGACAGGCAATGGCTACACCTTC. Translation: CASSPSTGNGYTF. This rearrangement joins TRBV6-5 to TRBJ1-2; tentative D call: TRBD1 (6 bases). Looked up from germline, CDR1 is MNHEY and CDR2 is SVGAGI. The germline V and J ends were trimmed by 6 bases and 6 bases, with 14 bases remaining between them. CDR3 size: 13 residues.